This T cell receptor (beta chain) came from a study of CD8 T cells in Susac syndrome (dated by TCRdb to between 2018 and 2020). Broadly, across the study: The study used repertoire sequencing to test whether antigen drove CD8+ T cell activation and differentiation in Susac syndrome. Points the paper makes about the study in general: The number of individuals in the TCR sequencing and HLA analysis was acknowledged as relatively small.

Measured from the cysteine to the phenylalanine, the CDR3 is 16 residues long. CDR3 DNA only is kept here, 48 bases in frame from base 1. The germline V gene (reference sequence) gives CDR1 as MNHNY and CDR2 as SVGAGI. V is trimmed back by 6 bases and J by 4 bases, and the junction contains 11 bases that no gene match accounts for. Peripheral blood CD8+ and CD4+ T cells from healthy donors, Susac syndrome patients and multiple sclerosis patients were profiled using high-throughput TCR beta sequencing. Multiple sclerosis controls were treatment-naive patients with stable or active relapsing-remitting disease fulfilling revised McDonald criteria. Bulk CD8+ and CD4+ T cells were purified by magnetic negative isolation, while CD8+ TEMRA cells were enriched using FACS. Blood was collected in EDTA tubes and processed within 24 hours, with PBMCs isolated through density gradient centrifugation. PBMCs intended for TCR sequencing were frozen in liquid nitrogen and were later thawed in a 37 degrees C water bath. The sorted or isolated CD4+, CD8+ and CD8+ TEMRA cells had a purity of 90% or higher.

As to this clonotype: Its recognized antigen is unknown. No much larger clone is present one base from it, and per-base qualities are unavailable.

RNA was extracted using the RNeasy kit, and about 0.5 to 1 microgram was reverse transcribed with random hexamers. TCR beta CDR3 regions were amplified with the immunoSEQ multiplex PCR assay covering 54 Vbeta and 13 Jbeta segments. Bias from PCR amplification was corrected by using a synthetic template baseline for primer optimization and for computational correction. As for the authors' bioinformatics: Only productive sequences were kept, with reads annotated to V, D and J genes according to IMGT and analyzed in immunoSEQ Analyzer. Clonality was calculated as one minus the Shannon entropy normalized by log2 of the number of productive unique sequences. Public and private clones were assessed among the 100 most prevalent clones of each patient and control. A clone was defined as Susac-specific if it was absent from the healthy and MS cohorts, from more than 850 published viral clones and from other ImmuneACCESS disease sequences. TCRdb handled the public reads itself, with Q25 trimming in fastp and clone calling in MiXCR, and kept productive beta chains. When rows share a CDR3 protein, they turn into one entry using the most common DNA and genes. The V and J calls and clone size come from TCRdb's table, not from the authors' own analysis. The sample records 150,000 to 200,000 distinct CDR3 sequences, around 94% of which are singletons. The ten largest clones capture over 0.09% of the sample.

This receptor chain uses TRBV6-6 and TRBJ2-3, with 9 middle bases fitting TRBD2. The sequence was collected from a human donor with multiple sclerosis. Sequencing was carried out using CD4+ T cells from PBMCs. The DNA is as follows: TGTGCCAGCAGCTTCCGCGTAAGCGGGAGGTCAGATACGCAGTATTTT. Translated, it reads CASSFRVSGRSDTQYF.